The 27 T cell receptor beta chains given below trace back to one sample, sequenced in a study of shared clonotypes between healthy human individuals. Method: immunoSEQ multiplex PCR; TCRdb's copy keeps in-frame clones and lacks some. The repertoire has 2 million to 2.5 million clones, 85% to 95% of them found once; the top ten carry approximately 0.4%. Sequencing was done on a sample of naive CD4+ T cells from PBMCs. The subset is: CD45RA+ positively selected. The receptors were gathered from a man aged 18 to 35 in good health. Some clones in this sample may be carry-over from other donors' samples.

This chain uses TRBV5-1 with TRBJ2-1, with 10 bases aligning to TRBD2. Per germline, CDR1 SGHRS and CDR2 YFSETQ. The CDR3 covers 16 residues. V gave up 2 bases and J gave up 6 bases; unmatched junction bases: 8. CDR3 region: CASSFLLAGEGNEQFF. The DNA of the CDR3 is TGCGCCAGCAGCTTCCTTCTAGCGGGAGAGGGCAATGAGCAGTTCTTC.

This clone was detected only once. The genes are TRBV9 and TRBJ1-2, with a tentative D call TRBD1 (6 bases). This CDR3 is 16 amino acids long. V was cut by 4 bases and J by 4 bases, with 20 bases left in between. CDR1 SGDLS and CDR2 YYNGEE come from the germline V gene. CDR3 coding DNA: TGTGCCAGCAGCCTCGACGGGGGGGCGCGTGGCTATGGCTACACCTTC. Its translation is CASSLDGGARGYGYTF.

The chain recombines TRBV10-3 with TRBJ2-2, with TRBD1 identical over 7 bases. Trimming took 6 bases from V and 3 from J; bases not matched to a gene: 4. CDR3 length: 14 amino acids. Germline CDR1 ENHRY, CDR2 SYGVKD. CDR3 sequence reads: CAISFQGDTGELFF. The DNA of the CDR3 is TGTGCCATCAGCTTCCAGGGGGACACCGGGGAGCTGTTTTTT.

The genes are TRBV27 and TRBJ2-3; the D is unclear. There are 14 residues in the CDR3. Germline loops: CDR1 MNHEY, CDR2 SMNVEV (reference sequence). Trimming cost V 4 bases and J 2 bases, with 10 bases left between them. CDR3 region: CASSSLLSTDTQYF. CDR3 coding DNA: TGTGCCAGCAGTTCGCTCCTCTCCACAGATACGCAGTATTTT.

A single count supports this clone. The rearrangement links TRBV6-5 to TRBJ2-7; D gene uncertain. V was shortened by 1 base and J by 7 bases, with 17 bases between the two germline ends. Looked up from germline, CDR1 is MNHEY and CDR2 is SVGAGI. This CDR3 comprises 15 residues. The CDR3 spells CASSYYGTHLREQYF. CDR3 nucleotides: TGTGCCAGCAGTTACTATGGCACCCACCTCCGGGAGCAGTACTTC.

The chain recombines TRBV4-2 with TRBJ2-1; 7 positions match TRBD2. The trim removed 5 bases at V and 2 bases at J, leaving 12 bases unmatched. From germline, CDR1 is LGHNA and CDR2 YNFKEQ. The CDR3 extends over 17 amino acids. In DNA, the CDR3 is TGTGCCAGCAGCGTCTCCCCGGCAAGCGGGACCTACAATGAGCAGTTCTTC. Its translation is CASSVSPASGTYNEQFF.

The V gene is TRBV28, the J gene TRBJ2-3, with TRBD2 identical over 15 bases. Germline lookup yields CDR1 MDHEN and CDR2 SYDVKM. The length of the CDR3 is 19 residues. V was clipped by 5 bases and J by 4 bases; unmatched bases: 13. The CDR3 sequence is CASSPWPGTSGRSPDTQYF. DNA for the CDR3: TGTGCCAGCAGTCCTTGGCCCGGGACTAGCGGGAGGAGTCCAGATACGCAGTATTTT. The variable domain in full, completed from reference TRBV28 and TRBJ2-3, reads DVKVTQSSRYLVKRTGEKVFLECVQDMDHENMFWYRQDPGLGLRLIYFSYDVKMKEKGDIPEGYSVSREKKERFSLILESASTNQTSMYLCASSPWPGTSGRSPDTQYFGPGTRLTVL.

This chain joins TRBV5-1 and TRBJ2-3, with D possibly being TRBD2 (6 bases). Germline V gene data show CDR1 as SGHRS and CDR2 as YFSETQ. CDR3 length equals 14 residues. The V gene lost 3 bases and the J gene lost 4 bases, with 12 bases spanning the gap. The CDR3 DNA sequence: TGCGCCAGCAGCTCGTCCGGAGGGGCAGATACGCAGTATTTT. This sequence encodes CASSSSGGADTQYF.

This clone was recorded once. V usage is TRBV6-1 and J usage is TRBJ1-2, with 9 bases lining up with TRBD1. Germline V gene sequence: CDR1 MNHNS, CDR2 SASEGT. Trimming took 4 bases from V and 9 from J; bases not matched to a gene: 9. The CDR3 contains 14 residues. This chain's CDR3 is CASSAGTGSRSYTF. The CDR3 DNA sequence: TGTGCCAGCAGTGCCGGGACAGGGAGTAGGAGCTACACCTTC.

The chain combines TRBV6-5 with TRBJ2-3; 7 nucleotides match TRBD2. There are 16 residues in the CDR3. Losses at the gene ends were 0 bases for V and 0 bases for J; bases not matched to a gene: 3. Germline-derived CDR1 and CDR2 are MNHEY and SVGAGI. The CDR3 spells CASSYSDSGSTDTQYF. CDR3 coding DNA: TGTGCCAGCAGTTACTCGGATAGCGGGAGCACAGATACGCAGTATTTT.

The chain recombines TRBV19 with TRBJ1-1, with no clear D. V lost 8 bases and J lost 10, with 20 bases in between. This CDR3 contains 13 residues. Germline CDR1 and CDR2: LNHDA and SQIVND (reference sequence). CDR3 DNA: TGTGCCAGTGGGGTAGGCTTCTTAGCAGGAGCTTTCTTT. Protein product: CASGVGFLAGAFF. The full variable domain, completed using reference TRBV19 and TRBJ1-1, is DGGITQSPKYLFRKEGQNVTLSCEQNLNHDAMYWYRQDPGQGLRLIYYSQIVNDFQKGDIAEGYSVSREKKESFPLTVTSAQKNPTAFYLCASGVGFLAGAFFGQGTRLTVV.

The genes are TRBV29-1 and TRBJ2-3; D perhaps matches TRBD2 (5 bases). The germline CDR1 and CDR2 sequences are SQVTM and ANQGSEA. Trimming took 4 bases from V and 0 from J, leaving 14 bases between them. The CDR3 loop spans 15 amino acids. CDR3 nucleotides: TGCAGCGTTGTTTTGACTACTACTAGCACAGATACGCAGTATTTT. Translating gives CSVVLTTTSTDTQYF.

V is TRBV10-3 and J is TRBJ1-5; 9 bases map to TRBD1. V lost 8 bases and J lost 5; bases outside the gene matches: 7. The CDR3 totals 14 residues. In germline, CDR1 is ENHRY, CDR2 SYGVKD. The CDR3: CAIGTGGFDQPQHF. As DNA, the CDR3 is TGTGCCATCGGTACAGGGGGCTTCGATCAGCCCCAGCATTTT.

V usage is TRBV7-2 and J usage is TRBJ1-2; unclear D gene. Trimming left V 1 base short and J 0 bases short, with 6 bases between. Looked up from germline, CDR1 is SGHTA and CDR2 is FQGNSA. This CDR3 has 14 amino acids. The CDR3 DNA reads as TGTGCCAGCAGCTTAGGACACGCTAACTATGGCTACACCTTC. Its translation: CASSLGHANYGYTF.

The rearrangement joins TRBV7-9 to TRBJ2-3; 11 nucleotides match TRBD1. Trimming at V came to 4 bases and at J to 3 bases, leaving 3 bases not matched to a gene. The germline CDR1 and CDR2 sequences are SEHNR and FQNEAQ (reference sequence). The CDR3 sequence is 15 residues long. The DNA for the CDR3 is TGTGCCAGCAGCTATGGGACAGGGGGGACAGATACGCAGTATTTT. Protein sequence: CASSYGTGGTDTQYF.

The V call is TRBV28, the J call TRBJ1-2; D not resolved. Germline V gives CDR1 MDHEN, CDR2 SYDVKM. This CDR3 has 12 amino acids. V dropped 8 bases and J dropped 7 bases, with 14 bases sitting between them. CDR3 bases: TGTGCCAGCTCCGGGAGCAGACGTGGCTACACCTTC. Translated: CASSGSRRGYTF.

This clone has a single count. The rearrangement uses TRBV5-4 and TRBJ2-3; TRBD1 aligns across 8 bases. Losses at the gene ends were 4 bases for V and 1 base for J; bases not matched to a gene: 8. Germline V gene lookup returns CDR1 SGHNT and CDR2 YYREEE (reference sequence). The CDR3 covers 16 residues. In DNA form, the CDR3 reads TGTGCCAGCAGCACAGGGGGGCAGGGTGGCACAGATACGCAGTATTTT. Protein: CASSTGGQGGTDTQYF.

This clone came up once. The chain is built from TRBV5-1 and TRBJ2-2; no clear D. Germline V CDR1 and CDR2: SGHRS, YFSETQ. The length of the CDR3 is 14 residues. Trimming took off 0 bases at V and 4 bases at J, with 7 bases between the two ends. The CDR3, as DNA: TGCGCCAGCAGCTTGGTGCTAGGCACCGGGGAGCTGTTTTTT. It specifies CASSLVLGTGELFF. Looking up the rest from reference TRBV5-1 and TRBJ2-2 gives the full variable domain: KAGVTQTPRYLIKTRGQQVTLSCSPISGHRSVSWYQQTPGQGLQFLFEYFSETQRNKGNFPGRFSGRQFSNSRSEMNVSTLELGDSALYLCASSLVLGTGELFFGEGSRLTVL.

A remark on this clone: This sample includes further DNA sequences coding for the same CDR3. The chain is built from TRBV6-1 and TRBJ1-5; D is unclear. Germline CDR1 is MNHNS and CDR2 is SASEGT. V was pared by 0 bases and J by 4 bases, with 7 bases between. This CDR3 contains 14 residues. This CDR3 is CASSEARGNQPQHF. The CDR3 region has the DNA TGTGCCAGCAGTGAAGCGCGTGGGAATCAGCCCCAGCATTTT.

The chain is built from TRBV4-1 and TRBJ1-2; TRBD1 is a possible D gene (5 bases). Trimming cost V 4 bases and J 4 bases, with 16 bases left between them. The CDR3 sequence is 15 residues long. The germline gives CDR1 MGHRA, CDR2 YSYEKL. CDR3 nucleotide sequence: TGCGCCAGCAGCCTTGGGACCGAGATTTCCTATGGCTACACCTTC. Amino acid sequence: CASSLGTEISYGYTF.

V is TRBV7-8 and J is TRBJ2-1; 10 positions agree with TRBD2. The CDR3 totals 19 residues. Trimming at V came to 3 bases and at J to 0 bases, leaving 11 bases not matched to a gene. Germline V CDR1 and CDR2: SGHVS, FQNEAQ. As DNA, the CDR3 is TGTGCCAGCAGCTTTGCGCTGATACTAGCGGGAATCTCCTACAATGAGCAGTTCTTC. Protein: CASSFALILAGISYNEQFF.

The V gene is TRBV18, the J gene TRBJ1-4, with TRBD1 identical over 7 bases. The CDR3 extends over 15 amino acids. Germline CDR1 reads KGHSH; CDR2 reads LQKENI. The ends lost 6 bases at V and 5 bases at J; junction bases unmatched: 9. The CDR3 DNA sequence: TGTGCCAGCTCCCTGGACAGGCTCCCCAATGAAAAACTGTTTTTT. It translates to CASSLDRLPNEKLFF. Full variable domain (remainder filled in from reference TRBV18 and TRBJ1-4): NAGVMQNPRHLVRRRGQEARLRCSPMKGHSHVYWYRQLPEEGLKFMVYLQKENIIDESGMPKERFSAEFPKEGPSILRIQQVVRGDSAAYFCASSLDRLPNEKLFFGSGTQLSVL.

This clone was detected only once. The chain employs TRBV27 and TRBJ1-1; 8 nucleotides match TRBD1. Germline lookup yields CDR1 MNHEY and CDR2 SMNVEV (reference sequence). The CDR3 runs 14 residues. Germline trimming cut 8 bases from V and 5 bases from J; bases unmatched to any gene: 10. The CDR3 DNA is TGTGCCAGCCATACCCAGGGGGCAGGTACTGAAGCTTTCTTT. This translates into CASHTQGAGTEAFF.

A note on this clone: The same CDR3 also results from other DNA sequences found in this sample. The chain uses TRBV7-2 and TRBJ1-5; 7 bases are shared with TRBD1. In germline, CDR1 is SGHTA, CDR2 FQGNSA. With V trimmed by 5 bases and J by 7 bases, 5 bases remained unmatched. The CDR3 covers 13 residues. CDR3 loop: CASSLQGGQPQHF. CDR3 sequence (DNA): TGTGCCAGCAGCCTGCAGGGGGGACAGCCCCAGCATTTT.

V gene TRBV2 combines with J gene TRBJ2-7; D unclear. V was pared by 3 bases and J by 1 base, with 10 bases between. The CDR3 has 14 amino acids. Per the germline V gene, CDR1 is SNHLY and CDR2 is FYNNEI. Written as DNA, the CDR3 is TGTGCCAGCAGTGACGGCCGTTTATCCTACGAGCAGTACTTC. Protein: CASSDGRLSYEQYF.

Remarks on this clone: This sample includes further DNA sequences coding for the same CDR3. The chain combines TRBV18 with TRBJ1-5; no clear D gene. The V gene's germline CDR1 is KGHSH and CDR2 LQKENI. Trimming left V 2 bases short and J 1 base short, with 3 bases between. This CDR3 has 13 amino acids. CDR3: CASSPFSNQPQHF. CDR3 coding DNA: TGTGCCAGCTCACCATTCAGCAATCAGCCCCAGCATTTT.

The V and J genes are TRBV4-1 and TRBJ2-2; 9 bases align to TRBD2. CDR3 length equals 15 residues. With 4 bases clipped from V and 6 bases from J, the junction kept 6 bases outside the gene matches. CDR1 and CDR2 from the germline V gene are MGHRA and YSYEKL. The CDR3 loop reads CASSRRTSAAGELFF. As DNA, the CDR3 is TGCGCCAGCAGCCGAAGGACTAGCGCCGCCGGGGAGCTGTTTTTT.